This TCR beta chain was recorded in a study of early T cells in non-severe SARS-CoV-2 infection. The wider study: Unpaired chains resulted from sequencing bulk RNA of unsorted whole blood.

V was pared by 5 bases and J by 6 bases, with 15 bases of the junction left unmatched. CDR1 and CDR2 from the germline V gene are DFQATT and SNEGSKA (reference sequence). The CDR3 contains 15 residues. This clonotype was detected ten times or more. Using its own MiXCR run on the 5' RACE reads, TCRdb lists one record per CDR3 protein. The profile shows tens of thousands of distinct CDR3 sequences, 6.6% of them singletons. This sequence joins TRBV20-1 and TRBJ2-7; 8 bases line up with TRBD2. This receptor was identified in an adult who was a healthcare worker with PCR-confirmed SARS-CoV-2 infection or an uninfected control (not recorded which). Input material: whole blood. The CDR3 region has the DNA TGCAGTGCTCAAGCCCCACGGGAGGGCCTTTTCGAGCAGTACTTC. This codes for CSAQAPREGLFEQYF.